A selection of T cell receptor beta chains follows, all from one sample in a study of beta chain features in type 1 diabetes. The method was immunoSEQ multiplex PCR; TCRdb's version includes in-frame clones alone and lacks a portion of them. The data hold more than 150,000 clones, with about 9.8% observed a single time. Sequences were obtained from central memory CD4+ T cells from blood. Receptors originate from a woman aged 18-29 years in good health. The conserved cysteine and the conserved F or W are not part of the CDR3 here. The D gene is left open where the match is weak.

d_call v_call cdr3_aa
NA TRBV5-1 ASSPQGMNTEAF
TRBD1 TRBV7-9 ASSWADRGGKLF
NA TRBV27 ASSLKWGSSYEQY
NA TRBV7-3 ASSQVNMVSYNEQF
NA TRBV5-1 ASSLVPDSDEQF
TRBD1 TRBV10-3 ASRDRVTEAF
TRBD2 TRBV10-2 ASSPSRGGINTQY
TRBD1 TRBV14 ASSLDRDTEAF
TRBD2 TRBV6-5 ASSYYLAGDQETQY
TRBD1 TRBV11-2 ASSLGGTGKNSPLH
NA TRBV5-1 ASSLGESPRVEKLF
NA TRBV5-1 ASSLEKQGRAF
NA TRBV9 ASSVERGWTGELF
NA TRBV7-9 ASSLEGALKPLH
TRBD1 TRBV20-1 SAGDRGEQY
NA TRBV4-1 ASSQENNYEQY
TRBD2 TRBV11-2 ASSLEAGGLIETQY
NA TRBV6-5 ASSYGTGVTEQY
NA TRBV2 ASHQDRNTEAF
NA TRBV30 AWSVRRGLNNQPQH
TRBD2 TRBV27 ASRHLAGEAYEQF
NA TRBV19 ASSGWNRRGGNEQF
TRBD2 TRBV11-2 ASSAGLAGGLETQY
TRBD1 TRBV5-4 ASSQDRDGYT
NA TRBV30 AWSVQGRQPQH
NA TRBV6-1 ATNPGQVRGYGYT
TRBD1 TRBV18 ASSPRNRGTGDEQF
TRBD2 TRBV5-1 ASSLNPAGLNEQF
TRBD1 TRBV6-5 ASSRTGDTEAF
NA TRBV5-1 ASSRTQANYGYT
NA TRBV19 ASSIRQEDTEAF
NA TRBV5-6 ASSPTSSDEQY
NA TRBV6-6 ATHGTTSSYNEQF
NA TRBV30 AWSERVGELF
NA TRBV2 ASSSDSHEAF
TRBD2 TRBV13 ASSLRGIEIRVEQY
TRBD1 TRBV19 ASRFEQGDYGYT
TRBD1 TRBV10-3 AISPGQGADTQY
NA TRBV9 ASSPGVGGQYTDTQY
NA TRBV10-3 AISESTGGASDYGYT
TRBD2 TRBV4-3 ASSLGLAGGQYNEQF
NA TRBV5-1 ASSSTGGFRNEQF
NA TRBV7-2 ASSLDWSPSYEQY
TRBD1 TRBV15 ATTRDRTNTEAF
NA TRBV11-2 ASSFALAPEQY
TRBD1 TRBV5-1 ASSLGTGVSETQY
NA TRBV29-1 SVDNAGSTEAF
NA TRBV7-7 ASSQTGEEETQY
TRBD2 TRBV7-2 ASSSLPTSGGAGTQY
TRBD1 TRBV14 ASSQETGGYGYT
NA TRBV19 ASASGGGSGAF
TRBD2 TRBV5-6 ASSLGAGQDTDTQY
TRBD2 TRBV7-2 ASSLRLAADTQY
NA TRBV7-9 ASSLQDEQF
NA TRBV7-2 ASSLSAAGFQETQY
NA TRBV7-9 ASSSDTKF
NA TRBV5-5 ASSFGARSNYGYT
TRBD2 TRBV6-5 ASSYSASGGADEQF